The 30 T cell receptor beta chains below were found in one sample sequenced in a study of T cells in Graves' hyperthyroidism and ophthalmopathy. Researchers amplified the TCR beta CDR3 regions from RNA transcripts. An initial round of RT-PCR targeting the TCR CDR3 relied on the HTBI primer set. TCRdb reanalysed the multiplex PCR reads using MiXCR and keeps one entry per CDR3 protein. The sample includes 300,000 to 450,000 distinct CDR3 sequences, approximately 25% seen only once; the top ten take around four fifths. The sequenced material came from blood. All receptors derive from a man aged 45-65 years with Graves' hyperthyroidism.

There are a few counts of this clonotype. The V call is TRBV20-1, the J call TRBJ2-3; TRBD2 matches at 8 bases. This CDR3 spans 16 amino acids. CDR1 and CDR2 from the germline V gene are DFQATT and SNEGSKA (reference sequence). Trimming at V came to 0 bases and at J to 2 bases, leaving 7 bases not matched to a gene. CDR3 DNA sequence: TGCAGTGCTAGAGACCCCCGGACTAGCCACACAGATACGCAGTATTTT. It codes for CSARDPRTSHTDTQYF.

Ten or more counts support this clonotype. This chain joins TRBV28 and TRBJ1-2; D is unresolved. The germline V and J ends were trimmed by 6 bases and 0 bases, with 5 bases remaining between them. This CDR3 is built from 12 residues. The germline V gene encodes CDR1 MDHEN and CDR2 SYDVKM. The CDR3 DNA sequence: TGTGCCAGCAGGGATGCTAACTATGGCTACACCTTC. Its translation: CASRDANYGYTF.

Regarding this clonotype: A much larger clone lies one base from this, so it may be a read error. The chain joins TRBV28 to TRBJ2-7; 9 bases agree with TRBD1. There are 14 residues in the CDR3. V trimming: 6 bases; J trimming: 6 bases; junction bases outside the gene matches: 9. Germline V gives CDR1 MDHEN, CDR2 SYDVKM. The CDR3 DNA reads TGTGCCAGCAGGACGACAGGGGGGAGCTGCGAGCAGTACTTC. Protein product: CASRTTGGSCEQYF.

In its sample, this clonotype was seen a few times. The chain recombines TRBV28 with TRBJ1-2; 7 nucleotides agree with TRBD1. The CDR3 contains 13 residues. The V and J ends lost 6 bases and 3 bases, in that order; junction bases with no gene match: 4. Germline values: CDR1 MDHEN, CDR2 SYDVKM. The CDR3 DNA is TGTGCCAGCAGACGAGGGGGCGACTATGGCTACACCTTC. Translated, it gives CASRRGGDYGYTF.

The sample holds a few counts of this clonotype. The chain has TRBV5-1 and TRBJ2-5, with 9 bases lining up with TRBD1. The CDR3 has 16 amino acids. After removal of 4 bases from V and 1 base from J, the junction contained 8 bases not matched to a gene. Germline CDR1 and CDR2: SGHRS and YFSETQ. CDR3 nucleotides: TGCGCCAGCAGCCGTGACAGGGGGTTTTCCCAAGAGACCCAGTACTTC. It is translated as CASSRDRGFSQETQYF.

This clonotype has a handful of counts. The chain links TRBV5-1 to TRBJ2-1; TRBD1 agrees at 9 bases. The CDR3 totals 16 residues. V lost 4 bases, J lost 6 bases, and 11 bases stayed unmatched. Germline V gives CDR1 SGHRS, CDR2 YFSETQ. CDR3 in amino acids: CASSEMAGTGSNEQFF. The CDR3 nucleotides read TGCGCCAGCAGCGAAATGGCAGGGACAGGGAGCAATGAGCAGTTCTTC.

This clonotype occurred a few times. The chain has TRBV20-1 and TRBJ2-3; no definite D call. The CDR3 consists of 15 residues. The germline V and J ends were trimmed by 4 bases and 6 bases, with 20 bases remaining between them. Per germline, CDR1 DFQATT and CDR2 SNEGSKA (reference sequence). CDR3 sequence reads: CSATPPEGNSDTQYF. DNA for the CDR3: TGCAGTGCTACGCCTCCGGAAGGGAACAGTGATACGCAGTATTTT.

J is TRBJ1-5 and V is TRBV19; D is ambiguous. Deletions cut 2 bases from V and 5 bases from J, with 10 bases between. The CDR3 has 14 amino acids. Germline-derived CDR1 and CDR2 are LNHDA and SQIVND (reference sequence). DNA of the CDR3: TGTGCCAGTAGTATACGGGTCGGGTATCAGCCCCAGCATTTT. Translation gives CASSIRVGYQPQHF.

The table lists this clonotype with a few counts. V usage is TRBV13 and J usage is TRBJ2-3, with D tentatively TRBD2 (5 bases). V lost 5 bases and J 1 base, leaving 13 bases between the germline ends. This CDR3 comprises 15 residues. Germline-derived CDR1 and CDR2 are PRHDT and FYEKMQ (reference sequence). CDR3 in DNA: TGTGCCAGCAGCCGCCGGGCGGGTGGCACAGATACGCAGTATTTT. It is translated as CASSRRAGGTDTQYF.

This clonotype has at least ten counts. The V call is TRBV7-6, the J call TRBJ2-1; 8 nucleotides agree with TRBD2. Germline V gene lookup returns CDR1 SGHVS and CDR2 FNYEAQ. Trimming cost V 4 bases and J 7 bases; bases outside gene matches: 9. The CDR3 covers 15 residues. The CDR3 reads CASSSSGLVGNEQFF. The CDR3 region has the DNA TGTGCCAGCAGCTCATCGGGACTAGTAGGAAATGAGCAGTTCTTC.

The chain employs TRBV20-1 and TRBJ2-7; D is perhaps TRBD1 (8 bases). From germline, CDR1 is DFQATT and CDR2 SNEGSKA (reference sequence). The CDR3 runs to 14 residues. Trimming removed 5 bases at V and 4 bases at J, with 18 bases between. The CDR3 loop is CSALDRGGEYEQYF. In nucleotides, the CDR3 is TGCAGTGCTCTCGACAGGGGAGGGGAGTACGAGCAGTACTTC.

CDR3 nucleotides: TGCGCCAGCAGCTGGGAGACCACGAACACCGGGGAGCTGTTTTTT. Protein sequence: CASSWETTNTGELFF. The chain recombines TRBV5-1 with TRBJ2-2; tentative D call: TRBD2 (5 bases). The CDR3 sequence is 15 residues long. Germline V CDR1 and CDR2: SGHRS, YFSETQ. V was clipped by 3 bases and J by 0 bases, with 9 bases between them. Full variable domain (missing parts from reference TRBV5-1 and TRBJ2-2): KAGVTQTPRYLIKTRGQQVTLSCSPISGHRSVSWYQQTPGQGLQFLFEYFSETQRNKGNFPGRFSGRQFSNSRSEMNVSTLELGDSALYLCASSWETTNTGELFFGEGSRLTVL.

This chain joins TRBV5-1 and TRBJ1-2, with no clear D. Germline CDR1 is SGHRS and CDR2 is YFSETQ. The CDR3 sequence is 14 residues long. V was trimmed by 0 bases and J by 7 bases, leaving 13 bases between them. CDR3 protein: CASSLVRAAGGYTF. In nucleotides, the CDR3 is TGCGCCAGCAGCTTGGTGAGGGCTGCGGGTGGCTACACCTTC.

The chain employs TRBV7-3 and TRBJ2-7; possible D gene TRBD2, 7 bases. CDR3 length equals 16 residues. Germline values: CDR1 SGHTA, CDR2 FQGTGA. Deletions cut 1 base from V and 0 bases from J, with 13 bases between. The CDR3 nucleotides read TGTGCCAGCAGCTTAAGGGGGCGGGGGAGCTCCTACGAGCAGTACTTC. Residues: CASSLRGRGSSYEQYF.

This clonotype has just a few counts. The chain recombines TRBV3-1 with TRBJ2-5; 10 bases line up with TRBD2. This CDR3 has 16 residues. The germline V gene encodes CDR1 LGHDT and CDR2 YNNKEL (reference sequence). With V trimmed by 1 base and J by 2 bases, 4 bases remained unmatched. The DNA of the CDR3 is TGTGCCAGCAGCCAAGGACTAGCGGGTTGGCAAGAGACCCAGTACTTC. Translated: CASSQGLAGWQETQYF.

This rearrangement joins TRBV30 to TRBJ1-2; maybe TRBD1 (6 bases). Trimming stripped 4 bases from V and 7 bases from J, with 10 bases between. Germline V gene data show CDR1 as GTSNPN and CDR2 as SVGIG (reference sequence). CDR3 length: 11 amino acids. CDR3 DNA sequence: TGTGCCTGGACCACAGGGATTGGCTACACCTTC. Amino acids: CAWTTGIGYTF.

The chain carries TRBV6-1 and TRBJ1-5, with D unclear. The germline V gene encodes CDR1 MNHNS and CDR2 SASEGT. V was pared by 3 bases and J by 2 bases, with 11 bases between. The CDR3 spans 15 residues. The CDR3 region has the DNA TGTGCCAGCAGTGATGGGAGTGGTCGCAATCAGCCCCAGCATTTT. Its translation is CASSDGSGRNQPQHF.

This clonotype has a handful of counts. The chain employs TRBV9 and TRBJ2-1; 12 positions match TRBD2. This CDR3 is built from 16 residues. J gave up 8 bases and V 0 bases, and 6 bases lay outside the gene matches. Germline V CDR1 and CDR2: SGDLS, YYNGEE. CDR3 bases: TGTGCCAGCAGCGTAGGGCTAGCGGGAGGGTCATATGAGCAGTTCTTC. This translates into CASSVGLAGGSYEQFF.

This clonotype was counted many times. The rearrangement uses TRBV2 and TRBJ2-3, with D possibly being TRBD1 or TRBD2 (5 bases each). The V end was cut by 2 bases, the J end by 5 bases, with 14 bases between. Germline V CDR1 and CDR2: SNHLY, FYNNEI. The CDR3 loop spans 15 amino acids. This CDR3 is CASSENEGQGDTQYF. Written as DNA, the CDR3 is TGTGCCAGCAGTGAAAATGAGGGGCAGGGAGATACGCAGTATTTT.

About this clonotype: A read error may be the cause here, since a much bigger clone is one base away. V and J are TRBV28 and TRBJ1-1; weak D call: TRBD1 (5 bases). CDR3 length: 14 residues. Germline assignment: CDR1 MDHEN and CDR2 SYDVKM. The DNA for the CDR3 is TGTACCAGCAGTGCCGCAGGGTTTTCGACTGAAGCTTTCTTT. It yields the protein CTSSAAGFSTEAFF.

This clonotype was detected many times. The DNA for the CDR3 is TGTGCCTCTTGGTGGTTCACAGATACGCAGTATTTT. This encodes CASWWFTDTQYF. The rearrangement uses TRBV2 and TRBJ2-3; D not certain. The V gene lost 11 bases and the J gene lost 2 bases, with 11 bases spanning the gap. The CDR3 is made up of 12 amino acids. Germline-derived CDR1 and CDR2 are SNHLY and FYNNEI.

The V gene is TRBV12-5, the J gene TRBJ1-5; the D gene is possibly TRBD1 (5 bases). Germline V gene sequence: CDR1 LGHNT, CDR2 FRNRAP. The V and J ends lost 0 bases and 3 bases respectively, with 12 bases between them. The CDR3 has 16 residues. The CDR3 sequence is CASGLVGRGFNQPQHF. In DNA, the CDR3 is TGTGCTAGTGGTTTGGTAGGTCGGGGGTTCAATCAGCCCCAGCATTTT.

This clonotype was counted a few times. The genes are TRBV27 and TRBJ2-1; 15 nucleotides agree with TRBD2. CDR3 length: 19 residues. The trim removed 5 bases at V and 0 bases at J, leaving 8 bases unmatched. Germline assignment: CDR1 MNHEY and CDR2 SMNVEV (reference sequence). The CDR3 DNA sequence: TGTGCCAGCAGTCCGAGGACTAGCGGGAGGGCCCACTCCTACAATGAGCAGTTCTTC. Translation gives CASSPRTSGRAHSYNEQFF.

The chain joins TRBV5-1 to TRBJ1-1; 8 bases agree with TRBD1. The V gene's germline CDR1 is SGHRS and CDR2 YFSETQ. V dropped 6 bases and J dropped 3; count of bases not matched to a gene: 13. The CDR3 consists of 16 residues. DNA of the CDR3: TGCGCCAGCAACCGGGGCCCCTTGACAGGGGACACTGAAGCTTTCTTT. Translated: CASNRGPLTGDTEAFF.

The gene calls are TRBV3-1 and TRBJ1-2; D perhaps matches TRBD1 (5 bases). Trimming stripped 4 bases from V and 1 base from J, with 10 bases between. The CDR3 consists of 14 residues. CDR1 is LGHDT, CDR2 YNNKEL, per germline (reference sequence). The CDR3 sequence: CASSPLGGNYGYTF. In DNA, the CDR3 is TGTGCCAGCAGCCCCCTTGGGGGTAACTATGGCTACACCTTC.

There are a few counts of this clonotype. This sequence joins TRBV6-1 and TRBJ2-1; 11 bases are shared with TRBD2. The ends lost 5 bases at V and 6 bases at J; junction bases unmatched: 6. The CDR3 length is 15 residues. Germline CDR1 MNHNS, CDR2 SASEGT. The CDR3: CASSPSGRQGNEQFF. CDR3 sequence (DNA): TGTGCCAGCAGTCCTAGCGGGAGGCAAGGCAATGAGCAGTTCTTC.

This clonotype was found once. The junction shows a germline mismatch at one end, possibly a read error. The rearrangement uses TRBV5-1 and TRBJ2-1; D gene ambiguous. This CDR3 is built from 13 residues. Germline lookup yields CDR1 SGHRS and CDR2 YFSETQ. Written as DNA, the CDR3 is TGCGCCAGCAGCTTGGCCGTAGGCAATAAGCAGTTCTTC. It is translated as CASSLAVGNKQFF.

CDR3 residues: CASSFALAGAFSNTGELFF. The DNA of the CDR3 is TGCGCCAGCAGCTTTGCACTAGCGGGAGCATTTTCGAACACCGGGGAGCTGTTTTTT. J is TRBJ2-2 and V is TRBV5-1; 11 bases match TRBD2. The CDR3 has 19 amino acids. The trim removed 2 bases at V and 0 bases at J, leaving 9 bases unmatched. Per the germline V gene, CDR1 is SGHRS and CDR2 is YFSETQ.

The J gene is TRBJ2-7, the V gene TRBV29-1, with TRBD2 identical over 8 bases. Germline V lookup: CDR1 SQVTM, CDR2 ANQGSEA. This CDR3 contains 11 residues. V shed 6 bases and J 2 bases; nucleotides not matched to a gene: 0. CDR3 in amino acids: CSVRGAYEQYF. The CDR3 DNA follows: TGCAGCGTGCGGGGGGCCTACGAGCAGTACTTC.

There are many counts of this clonotype. DNA for the CDR3: TGTGCCAGCAGCTTAGTCGCGGGAGGGTCGGGTGAGCAGTTCTTC. As protein: CASSLVAGGSGEQFF. This chain connects TRBV11-3 to TRBJ2-1; 9 bases fit TRBD2. The germline gives CDR1 SGHNT, CDR2 YENEEA. The CDR3 length is 15 residues. V dropped 1 base and J dropped 9; count of bases not matched to a gene: 7.